The 24 T cell receptor beta chains below come from one sample, sequenced in a study of OX40 agonist ivuxolimab in advanced cancers. Here immunoSEQ multiplex PCR was the method, and the copy in TCRdb shows in-frame clones only, minus some. The sample contains 50,000 or so clones, about nine tenths of which appear only once. The specimen comprised CD4+ or CD8+ T cells sorted from blood, sampled in a trial of the OX40 agonist ivuxolimab. These receptors were obtained from an adult with an advanced solid tumor such as melanoma, head and neck, liver or kidney cancer.

This clone has a single count. The rearrangement uses TRBV19 and TRBJ2-5; D uncertain. V gave up 6 bases and J gave up 2 bases, with 7 bases separating them. In germline, CDR1 is LNHDA, CDR2 SQIVND (reference sequence). CDR3 length: 12 amino acids. The CDR3, as DNA: TGTGCCAGTAGCTATGGACAAGAGACCCAGTACTTC. Its translation: CASSYGQETQYF.

V and J are TRBV28 and TRBJ2-7; 12 positions agree with TRBD2. This CDR3 contains 16 residues. The junction had 7 bases not matched to a gene; V was cut back by 3 bases and J by 4 bases. CDR1 and CDR2 (germline): MDHEN, SYDVKM. CDR3 sequence (DNA): TGTGCCAGCAGTTTTAGCCTAGCGGGGGGGCTGTACGAGCAGTACGTC. Protein sequence: CASSFSLAGGLYEQYV.

This chain joins TRBV5-1 and TRBJ2-4; tentative D call: TRBD2 (6 bases). CDR3 length: 17 amino acids. Between the trimmed V and J ends, which lost 0 bases and 9 bases, there was a span of 22 bases. Germline values: CDR1 SGHRS, CDR2 YFSETQ. CDR3 nucleotides: TGCGCCAGCAGCTTGGCCCTTATCGGCGGGGAAGATGGCATTCAGTACTTC. Translation: CASSLALIGGEDGIQYF.

V usage is TRBV5-4 and J usage is TRBJ1-1, with D perhaps matching TRBD1 (5 bases). Trimming cost V 6 bases and J 7 bases, with 22 bases left between them. The CDR3 is 15 residues long. Germline lookup yields CDR1 SGHNT and CDR2 YYREEE (reference sequence). The CDR3 sequence is CASNRFGGIEVEAFF. The CDR3 bases are TGTGCCAGCAATCGATTCGGGGGAATCGAGGTTGAAGCTTTCTTT.

The chain's CDR3 is CASSQADRVGQPQHF. The CDR3 nucleotides read TGCGCCAGCAGCCAGGCGGACAGGGTTGGTCAGCCCCAGCATTTT. The chain combines TRBV4-1 with TRBJ1-5, with 8 bases lining up with TRBD1. The length of the CDR3 is 15 residues. Germline loops: CDR1 MGHRA, CDR2 YSYEKL. With 3 bases clipped from V and 6 bases from J, the junction kept 7 bases outside the gene matches.

This sequence joins TRBV5-8 and TRBJ2-7; D remains ambiguous. The ends were cut back, 10 bases at V and 3 bases at J, with 8 bases in the middle. The V gene's germline CDR1 is SGHTS and CDR2 YDEGEE. CDR3 length: 10 amino acids. CDR3 loop: CAGKDYEQYF. The DNA of the CDR3 is TGTGCCGGTAAAGACTACGAGCAGTACTTC.

The chain couples TRBV2 to TRBJ1-6, with D unclear. Germline lookup yields CDR1 SNHLY and CDR2 FYNNEI. There are 18 residues in the CDR3. Trimming took 0 bases from V and 4 from J, leaving 16 bases between them. The CDR3 sequence is CASSEALLGTKYNSPLHF. CDR3 in DNA: TGTGCCAGCAGTGAAGCGCTATTGGGAACCAAATATAATTCACCCCTCCACTTT.

This clone has only a few counts. The rearrangement joins TRBV15 to TRBJ2-7; D perhaps matches TRBD1 (5 bases). V lost 1 base and J 5 bases, leaving 9 bases between the germline ends. This CDR3 has 13 residues. Germline V lookup: CDR1 LNHNV, CDR2 YYDKDF (reference sequence). CDR3 in amino acids: CATSRAQGNEQYF. The DNA for the CDR3 is TGTGCCACCAGCAGAGCCCAGGGAAACGAGCAGTACTTC.

This chain connects TRBV2 to TRBJ1-1; 8 bases align to TRBD1. CDR3 length: 14 amino acids. The V gene's germline CDR1 is SNHLY and CDR2 FYNNEI. Germline trimming cut 9 bases from V and 3 bases from J; bases unmatched to any gene: 9. This CDR3 is CARPVQGAYTEAFF. The CDR3 DNA reads TGTGCCAGGCCTGTTCAGGGGGCCTACACTGAAGCTTTCTTT. The full variable domain, with the rest looked up from reference TRBV2 and TRBJ1-1, is EPEVTQTPSHQVTQMGQEVILRCVPISNHLYFYWYRQILGQKVEFLVSFYNNEISEKSEIFDDQFSVERPDGSNFTLKIRSTKLEDSAMYFCARPVQGAYTEAFFGQGTRLTVV.

This chain connects TRBV7-6 to TRBJ1-1; D is uncertain. The CDR3 is 15 amino acids. Germline V gene sequence: CDR1 SGHVS, CDR2 FNYEAQ. V was cut by 5 bases and J by 1 base, with 14 bases left in between. For the CDR3, the DNA is TGTGCCAGCAGCCCACCTATGACGAAGAACACTGAAGCTTTCTTT. Translation gives CASSPPMTKNTEAFF.

As to this clone: No DNA is shown, since the ends of the CDR3 on it are uncertain; the CDR3 is the one TCRdb lists. The CDR3 sequence is CASTSDITSGNTIYF. This chain uses TRBV19 with TRBJ1-3; the DNA was not used to check the table's D call, TRBD1. Per the germline V gene, CDR1 is LNHDA and CDR2 is SQIVND (reference sequence). The CDR3 has 15 residues if both end residues are counted.

The V and J genes are TRBV6-4 and TRBJ2-1; no firm D call. Trimming removed 2 bases from V and 3 bases from J, with 2 bases in between. CDR3 size: 12 residues. CDR1 and CDR2 (germline): MRHNA, SNTAGT. CDR3 in amino acids: CASSDSYNEQFF. CDR3 DNA sequence: TGTGCCAGCAGTGACAGCTACAATGAGCAGTTCTTC.

V and J are TRBV15 and TRBJ2-5, with 14 bases identical to TRBD2. V dropped 8 bases and J dropped 5; count of bases not matched to a gene: 7. In germline, CDR1 is LNHNV, CDR2 YYDKDF (reference sequence). The length of the CDR3 is 15 residues. CDR3 nucleotide sequence: TGTGCCACCGCAACCGGGACTAGCGGGGGTGAGACCCAGTACTTC. Translation gives CATATGTSGGETQYF.

The V gene is TRBV27, the J gene TRBJ2-1; TRBD2 matches at 9 bases. The CDR3 is 16 residues long. V lost 6 bases and J lost 10; bases outside the gene matches: 16. Germline values: CDR1 MNHEY, CDR2 SMNVEV (reference sequence). In nucleotides, the CDR3 is TGTGCCAGCAGCTCTCTAGCGGGACGTAGGGTTTGGGAGCAGTTCTTC. Translated: CASSSLAGRRVWEQFF.

V usage is TRBV5-4 and J usage is TRBJ2-7, with D tentatively TRBD2 (7 bases). Germline values: CDR1 SGHNT, CDR2 YYREEE (reference sequence). There are 15 residues in the CDR3. Between the trimmed V and J ends, which lost 1 base and 7 bases, there was a span of 18 bases. The CDR3 DNA reads TGTGCCAGCAGCTTGTGGGGGGGGCCCTGGATGGAGCAGTACGTC. Translated, it gives CASSLWGGPWMEQYV.

V gene TRBV4-2 combines with J gene TRBJ1-1, with a tentative D call TRBD1 (6 bases). The length of the CDR3 is 14 residues. The germline V gene has CDR1 LGHNA and CDR2 YNFKEQ. V was pared by 0 bases and J by 11 bases, with 16 bases between. The CDR3 spells CASSQEIRVGGAFF. CDR3 coding DNA: TGTGCCAGCAGCCAAGAGATCCGGGTAGGGGGTGCTTTCTTT.

The chain recombines TRBV28 with TRBJ1-1, with TRBD1 as a possible D gene (5 bases). The CDR3 is 15 amino acids. Germline-derived CDR1 and CDR2 are MDHEN and SYDVKM. The ends were cut back, 2 bases at V and 5 bases at J, with 15 bases in the middle. CDR3 sequence reads: CASSLHTGGKTEAFF. As DNA, the CDR3 is TGTGCCAGCAGTTTACACACTGGGGGTAAAACTGAAGCTTTCTTT.

This clone was recorded only once. The chain links TRBV2 to TRBJ2-1, with unresolved D. The CDR3 runs 15 residues. The germline V and J ends were trimmed by 3 bases and 2 bases, with 11 bases remaining between them. The germline V gene encodes CDR1 SNHLY and CDR2 FYNNEI. Written as DNA, the CDR3 is TGTGCCAGCAGTGAGGGTCCCCAGACCTACAATGAGCAGTTCTTC. This gives the protein CASSEGPQTYNEQFF. Using reference TRBV2 and TRBJ2-1 for the parts outside the CDR3, the full variable domain is EPEVTQTPSHQVTQMGQEVILRCVPISNHLYFYWYRQILGQKVEFLVSFYNNEISEKSEIFDDQFSVERPDGSNFTLKIRSTKLEDSAMYFCASSEGPQTYNEQFFGPGTRLTVL.

As concerns this clone: The same CDR3 can be traced to other DNA sequences in this sample. The rearrangement uses TRBV4-3 and TRBJ2-7; 7 bases match TRBD1. CDR1 is LGHNA and CDR2 is YSLEER in the germline V gene. This CDR3 comprises 16 residues. V was clipped by 1 base and J by 2 bases; unmatched bases: 8. The chain's CDR3 is CASSQGLGDSTYEQYF. The CDR3 DNA reads as TGCGCCAGCAGCCAAGGCTTGGGGGACAGCACCTACGAGCAGTACTTC.

V and J are TRBV28 and TRBJ2-1, with TRBD2 matching 14 bases. V lost 6 bases, J lost 8 bases, and 9 bases stayed unmatched. This CDR3 comprises 16 residues. Germline V gene sequence: CDR1 MDHEN, CDR2 SYDVKM. The CDR3 sequence: CASRSGTSGSMHEQFF. The CDR3 DNA reads TGTGCCAGCAGGTCCGGGACTAGCGGGAGTATGCATGAGCAGTTCTTC.

This sequence joins TRBV7-2 and TRBJ2-7; D possibly uses TRBD1 or TRBD2 (5 bases each). The V gene's germline CDR1 is SGHTA and CDR2 FQGNSA. This CDR3 has 15 residues. V shed 1 base and J shed 2 bases, with 12 bases lying between them. CDR3: CASSLGGRGAYEQYF. CDR3 DNA sequence: TGTGCCAGCAGCTTAGGGGGGAGAGGGGCCTACGAGCAGTACTTC.

The chain has TRBV2 and TRBJ1-4; 8 bases are a match to TRBD1. There are 14 residues in the CDR3. Unmatched junction bases numbered 7, after V lost 5 bases and J lost 8 bases. Germline-derived CDR1 and CDR2 are SNHLY and FYNNEI. This CDR3 reads CASSSQGAREKLFF. As DNA, the CDR3 is TGTGCCAGCAGTTCCCAGGGGGCGCGGGAAAAACTGTTTTTT.

This clone was observed a single time. One junction end disagrees with the germline gene, perhaps due to a read error. The chain carries TRBV5-6 and TRBJ1-4, with no clear D. The CDR3 covers 12 residues. Germline V gene lookup returns CDR1 SGHDT and CDR2 YYEEEE. The CDR3 protein is CASSRRGSRRPF. CDR3 sequence (DNA): TGTGCCAGCAGCAGGCGAGGGTCTCGAAGACCGTTT.

Only one count was recorded for this clone. The chain combines TRBV6-4 with TRBJ1-3; the D gene is possibly TRBD1 (6 bases). The germline V gene has CDR1 MRHNA and CDR2 SNTAGT. Trimming removed 7 bases from V and 3 bases from J, with 16 bases in between. The CDR3 totals 15 residues. CDR3 sequence reads: CASKARGAHGNTIYF. The CDR3 coding sequence is TGTGCCAGCAAGGCGAGGGGGGCGCATGGAAACACCATATATTTT.